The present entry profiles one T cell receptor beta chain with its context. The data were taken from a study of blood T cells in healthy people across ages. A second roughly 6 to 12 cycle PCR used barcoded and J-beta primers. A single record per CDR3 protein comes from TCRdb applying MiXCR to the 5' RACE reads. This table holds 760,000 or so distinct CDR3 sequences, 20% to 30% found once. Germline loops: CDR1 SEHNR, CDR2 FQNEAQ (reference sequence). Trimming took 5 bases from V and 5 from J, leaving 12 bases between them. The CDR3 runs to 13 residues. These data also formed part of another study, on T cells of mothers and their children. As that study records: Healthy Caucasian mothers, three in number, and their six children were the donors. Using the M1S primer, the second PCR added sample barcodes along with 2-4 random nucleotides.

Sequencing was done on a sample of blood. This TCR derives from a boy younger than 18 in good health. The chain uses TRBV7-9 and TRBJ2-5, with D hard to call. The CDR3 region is CASSTTAVETQYF. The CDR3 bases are TGTGCCAGCAGCACCACAGCCGTGGAGACCCAGTACTTC.